This T cell receptor (beta chain) was sequenced in a study of control samples from healthy donors and cancer patients. The table lists this clone with a count of one. The CDR3 spans 14 residues. Germline V CDR1 and CDR2: MNHEY, SVGAGI. V dropped 6 bases and J dropped 2 bases, with 13 bases sitting between them. Profiled with immunoSEQ multiplex PCR; TCRdb holds only in-frame clones, not every one. Of roughly 45,000 clones listed, around nine tenths are singletons. Input material: PBMCs. The V and J genes are TRBV6-5 and TRBJ1-2; a weak D match, TRBD1 (5 bases). The clonotype was recovered from a man aged 25-45 years with colorectal cancer. The CDR3 region is CASRTSGANYGYTF. The CDR3 DNA sequence: TGTGCCAGCAGGACGAGTGGGGCGAACTATGGCTACACCTTC.